This is a list of T cell receptor beta chains from one sample in a study of somatic mutations in cytotoxic T cells in rheumatoid arthritis. Some clones are missing from TCRdb's copy, which holds only in-frame ones; the method was immunoSEQ multiplex PCR. Of about 7,000 clones listed, approximately 55% were seen once; the top ten hold roughly 21%. Material for sequencing was CD8+ T cells sorted from blood. These receptors all stem from a woman in her forties in good health. CDR3s leave out the opening cysteine and the closing phenylalanine or tryptophan.

TRBJ2-7 TRBV9 ASSSGLADYEQY
TRBJ1-1 TRBV7-9 ASSLYTTGDTEAF
TRBJ1-5 TRBV5-6 ASSLWGDQPQH
TRBJ1-2 TRBV11-2 ASSLGTVDGYT
TRBJ2-7 TRBV10-3 AISDSNYIEQY
TRBJ1-6 TRBV13 ASSFGNSPLH
TRBJ2-1 TRBV7-9 ASSLDWGRGPSFNEQF
TRBJ2-5 TRBV6-1 ASVRRGLQTQY
TRBJ1-5 TRBV27 ASGTHPQH
TRBJ1-5 TRBV7-2 ASSLGDGALNQPQH
TRBJ2-1 TRBV27 ASSLRAGGPNLEQF
TRBJ2-7 TRBV5-6 ASSAGLAGGYEQY
TRBJ2-7 TRBV30 ACTSGARGEQY